The rows below give T cell receptor beta chains drawn from one sample of a study of OX40 agonist ivuxolimab in advanced cancers. TCRdb keeps only in-frame clones here, not all; method: immunoSEQ multiplex PCR. The table shows 16,000 or so clones, with roughly 77% occurring only once. Sequences were derived from CD4+ or CD8+ T cells sorted from blood, sampled in a trial of the OX40 agonist ivuxolimab. The receptors stem from an adult with an advanced solid tumor such as melanoma, head and neck, liver or kidney cancer. The CDR3 runs from the conserved cysteine through the conserved F or W. The D gene is left open where the match is weak.

v_call | d_call | cdr3_aa
TRBV6-5 | . | CASSSGPEQYF
TRBV2 | . | CASRDGTKSSYNEQFF
TRBV6-5 | . | CASSYSNSYEQYF
TRBV13 | TRBD2 | CASSLGAGTKTYEQYF
TRBV5-1 | TRBD2 | CASSIGLDWFF
TRBV27 | TRBD1 | CASSWDRQLGYGYTF
TRBV19 | . | CASTLEGGSSYNEQFF
TRBV5-4 | . | CASSSTRYWAEEGYTF
TRBV7-9 | . | CASSLDTSEAFF
TRBV7-8 | . | CASSKMIETDTQYF
TRBV28 | . | CASSDRPRSADTQYF
TRBV27 | . | CASSKGNEQFF
TRBV6-5 | . | CASSYHPASYNSPLHF
TRBV5-6 | . | CASSLDRSPSLELFF
TRBV9 | . | CASSVADREAFF
TRBV5-1 | TRBD1 | CASSFGTGSYEQYF
TRBV11-2 | TRBD2 | CASSLAMGGLAVYEQYF
TRBV5-1 | TRBD1 | CASSLPVRGRTDTQYF
TRBV4-1 | . | CASSQDPGEKSYEQYF
TRBV6-4 | TRBD2 | CASSEASGGYNEQFF
TRBV30 | . | CAWSETSETQYF
TRBV5-1 | . | CASSLGRYTDTQYF